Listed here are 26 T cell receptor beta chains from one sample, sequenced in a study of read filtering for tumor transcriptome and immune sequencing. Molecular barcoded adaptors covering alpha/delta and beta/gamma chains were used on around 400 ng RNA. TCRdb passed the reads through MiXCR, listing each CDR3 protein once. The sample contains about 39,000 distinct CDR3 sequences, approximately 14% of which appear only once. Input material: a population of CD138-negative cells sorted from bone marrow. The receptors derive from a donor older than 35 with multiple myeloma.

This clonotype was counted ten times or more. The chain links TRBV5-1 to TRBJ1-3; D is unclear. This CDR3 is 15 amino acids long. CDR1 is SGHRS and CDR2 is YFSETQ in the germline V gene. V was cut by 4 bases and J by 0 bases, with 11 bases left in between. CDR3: CASSPYGDSGNTIYF. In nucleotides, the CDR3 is TGCGCCAGCAGCCCCTACGGGGACTCTGGAAACACCATATATTTT. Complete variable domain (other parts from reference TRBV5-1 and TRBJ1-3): KAGVTQTPRYLIKTRGQQVTLSCSPISGHRSVSWYQQTPGQGLQFLFEYFSETQRNKGNFPGRFSGRQFSNSRSEMNVSTLELGDSALYLCASSPYGDSGNTIYFGEGSWLTVV.

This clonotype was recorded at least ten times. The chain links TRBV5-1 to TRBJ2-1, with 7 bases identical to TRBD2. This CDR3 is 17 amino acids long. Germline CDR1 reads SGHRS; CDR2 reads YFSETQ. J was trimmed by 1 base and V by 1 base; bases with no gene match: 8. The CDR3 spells CASSLLRGTVSYNEQFF. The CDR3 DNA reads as TGCGCCAGCAGCTTGCTGCGGGGGACGGTGTCCTACAATGAGCAGTTCTTC.

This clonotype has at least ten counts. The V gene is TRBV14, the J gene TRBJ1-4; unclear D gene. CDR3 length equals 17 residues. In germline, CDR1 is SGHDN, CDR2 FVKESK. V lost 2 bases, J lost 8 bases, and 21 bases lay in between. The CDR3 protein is CASSQLGLDRHREKLFF. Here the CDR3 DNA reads TGTGCCAGCAGCCAATTGGGTCTGGACCGGCATAGGGAAAAACTGTTTTTT.

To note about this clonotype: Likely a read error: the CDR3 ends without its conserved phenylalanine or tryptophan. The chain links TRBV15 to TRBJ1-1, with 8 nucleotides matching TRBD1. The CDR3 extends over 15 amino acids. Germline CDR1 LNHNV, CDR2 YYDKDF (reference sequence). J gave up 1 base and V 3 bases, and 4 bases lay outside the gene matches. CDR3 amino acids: CATSSPTGANTEAFS. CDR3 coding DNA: TGTGCCACCAGCAGTCCGACAGGGGCGAACACTGAAGCTTTCTCT.

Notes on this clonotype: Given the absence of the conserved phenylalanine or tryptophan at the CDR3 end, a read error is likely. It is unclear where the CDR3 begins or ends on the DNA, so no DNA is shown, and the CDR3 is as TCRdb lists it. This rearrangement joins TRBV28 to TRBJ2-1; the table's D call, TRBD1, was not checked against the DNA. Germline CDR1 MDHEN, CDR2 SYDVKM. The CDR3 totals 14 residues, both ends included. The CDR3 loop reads CASSTDSIYNEQVY.

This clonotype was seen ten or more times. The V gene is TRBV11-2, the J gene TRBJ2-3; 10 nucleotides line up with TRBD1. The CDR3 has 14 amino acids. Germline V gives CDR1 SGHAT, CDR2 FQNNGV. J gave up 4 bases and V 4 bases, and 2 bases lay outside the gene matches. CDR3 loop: CASSSGQGADTQYF. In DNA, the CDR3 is TGTGCCAGCAGCTCAGGACAGGGGGCAGATACGCAGTATTTT.

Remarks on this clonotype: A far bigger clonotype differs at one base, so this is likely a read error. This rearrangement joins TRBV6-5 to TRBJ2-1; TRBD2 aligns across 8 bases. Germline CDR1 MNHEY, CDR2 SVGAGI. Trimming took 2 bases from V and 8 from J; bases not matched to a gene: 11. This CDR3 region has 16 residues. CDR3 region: CASSYPRGGSSDEQFF. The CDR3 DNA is TGTGCCAGCAGTTACCCCCGGGGGGGTTCGTCCGATGAGCAGTTCTTC.

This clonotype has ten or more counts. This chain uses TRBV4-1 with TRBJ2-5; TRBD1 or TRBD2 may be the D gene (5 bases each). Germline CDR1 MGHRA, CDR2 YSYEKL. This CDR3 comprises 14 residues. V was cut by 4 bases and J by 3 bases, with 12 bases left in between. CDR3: CASSPRGDKETQYF. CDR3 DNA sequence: TGCGCCAGCAGCCCCCGGGGCGATAAAGAGACCCAGTACTTC.

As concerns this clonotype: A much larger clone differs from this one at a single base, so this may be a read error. In DNA form, the CDR3 reads TGTGCCAGCGCGGGTCTCTGGGGAGAGACCCGGTACTTC. The encoded protein is CASAGLWGETRYF. The chain is built from TRBV2 and TRBJ2-5, with TRBD2 as a possible D gene (5 bases). The length of the CDR3 is 13 residues. The germline V gene encodes CDR1 SNHLY and CDR2 FYNNEI.

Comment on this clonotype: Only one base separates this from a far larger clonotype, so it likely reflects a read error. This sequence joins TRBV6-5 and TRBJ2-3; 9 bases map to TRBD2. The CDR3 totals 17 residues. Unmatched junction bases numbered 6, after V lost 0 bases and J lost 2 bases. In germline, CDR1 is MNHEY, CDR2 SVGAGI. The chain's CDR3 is CASSYSKSGRLTDTQYF. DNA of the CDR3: TGTGCCAGCAGTTACTCCAAAAGCGGGAGGCTCACAGATACGCAGTATTTT.

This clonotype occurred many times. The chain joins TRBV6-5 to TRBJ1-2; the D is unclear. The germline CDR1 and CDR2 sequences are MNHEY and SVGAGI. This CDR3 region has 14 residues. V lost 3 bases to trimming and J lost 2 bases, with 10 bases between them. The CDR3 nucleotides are TGTGCCAGCAGTTATGCCGGTAGAAACTATGGCTACACCTTC. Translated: CASSYAGRNYGYTF.

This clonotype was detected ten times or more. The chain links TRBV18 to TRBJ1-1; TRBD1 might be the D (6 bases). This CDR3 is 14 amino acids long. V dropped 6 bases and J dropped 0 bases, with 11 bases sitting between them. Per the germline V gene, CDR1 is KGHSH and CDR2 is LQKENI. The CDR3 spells CASSPDRLNTEAFF. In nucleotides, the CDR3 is TGTGCCAGCTCGCCCGACAGGTTGAACACTGAAGCTTTCTTT. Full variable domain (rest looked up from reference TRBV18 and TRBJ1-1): NAGVMQNPRHLVRRRGQEARLRCSPMKGHSHVYWYRQLPEEGLKFMVYLQKENIIDESGMPKERFSAEFPKEGPSILRIQQVVRGDSAAYFCASSPDRLNTEAFFGQGTRLTVV.

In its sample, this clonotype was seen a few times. This CDR3 is CSARGNYEQYF. The CDR3 DNA sequence: TGCAGTGCTCGGGGGAACTACGAGCAGTACTTC. This chain connects TRBV20-1 to TRBJ2-7; D possibly corresponds to TRBD2 (6 bases). The ends were cut back, 5 bases at V and 3 bases at J, with 8 bases in the middle. The germline V gene has CDR1 DFQATT and CDR2 SNEGSKA (reference sequence). The CDR3 is 11 residues long.

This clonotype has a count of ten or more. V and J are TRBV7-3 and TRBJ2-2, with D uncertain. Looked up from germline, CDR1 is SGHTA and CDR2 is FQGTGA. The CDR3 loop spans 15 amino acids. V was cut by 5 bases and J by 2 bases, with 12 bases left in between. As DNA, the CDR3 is TGTGCCAGCAGCCCGCGACACAGAAACACCGGGGAGCTGTTTTTT. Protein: CASSPRHRNTGELFF.

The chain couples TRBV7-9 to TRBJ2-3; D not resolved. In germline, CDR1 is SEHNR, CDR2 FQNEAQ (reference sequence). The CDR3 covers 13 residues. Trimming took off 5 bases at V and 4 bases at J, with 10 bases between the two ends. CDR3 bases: TGTGCCAGCAGCCCGAGATTTGCAGATACGCAGTATTTT. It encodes CASSPRFADTQYF.

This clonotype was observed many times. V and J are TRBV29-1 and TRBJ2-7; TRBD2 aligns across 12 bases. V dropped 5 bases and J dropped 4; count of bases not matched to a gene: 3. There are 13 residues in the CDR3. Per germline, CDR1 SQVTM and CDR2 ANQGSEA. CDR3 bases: TGCAGCGTTTTGACTAGCGGGAGATACGAGCAGTACTTC. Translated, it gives CSVLTSGRYEQYF.

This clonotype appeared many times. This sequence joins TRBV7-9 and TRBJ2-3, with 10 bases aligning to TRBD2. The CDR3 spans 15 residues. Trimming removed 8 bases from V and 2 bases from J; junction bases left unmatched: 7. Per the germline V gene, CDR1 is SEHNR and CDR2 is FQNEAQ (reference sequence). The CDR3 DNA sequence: TGTGCCAGCGTTCCAGCGGGAGGGCCCACAGATACGCAGTATTTT. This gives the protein CASVPAGGPTDTQYF. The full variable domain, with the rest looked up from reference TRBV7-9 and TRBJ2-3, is DTGVSQNPRHKITKRGQNVTFRCDPISEHNRLYWYRQTLGQGPEFLTYFQNEAQLEKSRLLSDRFSAERPKGSFSTLEIQRTEQGDSAMYLCASVPAGGPTDTQYFGPGTRLTVL.

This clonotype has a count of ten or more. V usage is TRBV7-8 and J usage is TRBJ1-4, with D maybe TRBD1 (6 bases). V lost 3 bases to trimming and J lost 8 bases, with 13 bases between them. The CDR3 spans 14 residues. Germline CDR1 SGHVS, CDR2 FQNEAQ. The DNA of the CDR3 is TGTGCCAGCAGCTTTGGGGGGGGCGGCGAAAAACTGTTTTTT. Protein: CASSFGGGGEKLFF.

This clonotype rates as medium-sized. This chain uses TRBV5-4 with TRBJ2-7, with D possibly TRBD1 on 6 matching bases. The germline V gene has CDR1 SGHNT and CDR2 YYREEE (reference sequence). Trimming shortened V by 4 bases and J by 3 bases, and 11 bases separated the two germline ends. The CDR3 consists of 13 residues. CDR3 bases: TGTGCCAGCAGCCCGGAGGACAGCTACGAGCAGTACTTC. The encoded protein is CASSPEDSYEQYF.

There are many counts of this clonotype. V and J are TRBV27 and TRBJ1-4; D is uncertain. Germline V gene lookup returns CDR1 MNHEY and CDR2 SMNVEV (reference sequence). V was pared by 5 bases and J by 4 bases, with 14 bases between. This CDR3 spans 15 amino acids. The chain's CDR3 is CASSPTIFVNEKLFF. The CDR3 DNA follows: TGTGCCAGCAGTCCGACGATTTTTGTTAATGAAAAACTGTTTTTT.

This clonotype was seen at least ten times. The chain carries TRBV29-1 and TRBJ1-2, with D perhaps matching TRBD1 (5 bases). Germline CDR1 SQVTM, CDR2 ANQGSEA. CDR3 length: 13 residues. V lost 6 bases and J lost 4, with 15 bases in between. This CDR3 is CSVPVGGSYGYTF. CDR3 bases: TGCAGCGTCCCCGTGGGGGGAAGCTATGGCTACACCTTC.

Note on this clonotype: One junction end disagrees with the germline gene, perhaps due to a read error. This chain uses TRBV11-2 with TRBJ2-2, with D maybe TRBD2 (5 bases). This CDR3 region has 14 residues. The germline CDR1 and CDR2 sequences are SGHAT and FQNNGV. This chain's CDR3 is CASVGGPSTGELFF. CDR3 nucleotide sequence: TGTGCCAGCGTCGGAGGACCGAGCACCGGGGAGCTGTTTTTC.

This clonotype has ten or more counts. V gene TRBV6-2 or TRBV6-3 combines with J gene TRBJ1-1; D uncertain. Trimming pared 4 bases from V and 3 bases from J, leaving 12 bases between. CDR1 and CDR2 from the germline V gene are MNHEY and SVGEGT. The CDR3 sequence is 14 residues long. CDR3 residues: CASSFRGTDTEAFF. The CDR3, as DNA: TGTGCCAGCAGTTTTCGGGGAACCGACACTGAAGCTTTCTTT.

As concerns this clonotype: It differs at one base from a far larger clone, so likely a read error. CDR3 in DNA: TGTGCCAGCAGCCCTGGGACAAGGGTCGGGCCCGCCAAAAACATTCAGTACTTC. This codes for CASSPGTRVGPAKNIQYF. The chain combines TRBV7-9 with TRBJ2-4; TRBD1 might be the D (6 bases). This CDR3 has 18 residues. The V end was cut by 5 bases, the J end by 1 base, with 21 bases between. Germline values: CDR1 SEHNR, CDR2 FQNEAQ (reference sequence).

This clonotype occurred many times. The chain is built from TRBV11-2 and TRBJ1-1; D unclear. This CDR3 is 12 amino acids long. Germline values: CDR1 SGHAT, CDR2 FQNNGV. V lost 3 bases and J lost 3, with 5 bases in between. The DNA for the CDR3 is TGTGCCAGCAGCTTTGGCTACACTGAAGCTTTCTTT. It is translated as CASSFGYTEAFF.

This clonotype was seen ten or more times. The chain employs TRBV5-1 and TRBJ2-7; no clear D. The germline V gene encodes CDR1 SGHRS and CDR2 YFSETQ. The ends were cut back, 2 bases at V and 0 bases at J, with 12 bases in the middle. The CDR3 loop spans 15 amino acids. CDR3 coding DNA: TGCGCCAGCAGCTTTGGTAGCCGACACTCCTACGAGCAGTACTTC. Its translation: CASSFGSRHSYEQYF. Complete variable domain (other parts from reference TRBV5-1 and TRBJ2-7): KAGVTQTPRYLIKTRGQQVTLSCSPISGHRSVSWYQQTPGQGLQFLFEYFSETQRNKGNFPGRFSGRQFSNSRSEMNVSTLELGDSALYLCASSFGSRHSYEQYFGPGTRLTVT.